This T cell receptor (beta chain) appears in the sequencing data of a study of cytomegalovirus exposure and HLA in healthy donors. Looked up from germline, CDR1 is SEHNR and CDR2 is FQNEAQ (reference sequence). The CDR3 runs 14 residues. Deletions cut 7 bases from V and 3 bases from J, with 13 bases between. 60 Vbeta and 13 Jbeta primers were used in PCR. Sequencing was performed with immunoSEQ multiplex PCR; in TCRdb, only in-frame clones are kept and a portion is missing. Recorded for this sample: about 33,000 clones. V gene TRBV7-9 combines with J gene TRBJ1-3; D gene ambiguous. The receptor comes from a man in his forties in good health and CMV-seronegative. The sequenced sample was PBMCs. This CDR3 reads CASTSPERGNTIYF. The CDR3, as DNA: TGTGCCAGCACCTCCCCAGAACGTGGAAACACCATATATTTT.